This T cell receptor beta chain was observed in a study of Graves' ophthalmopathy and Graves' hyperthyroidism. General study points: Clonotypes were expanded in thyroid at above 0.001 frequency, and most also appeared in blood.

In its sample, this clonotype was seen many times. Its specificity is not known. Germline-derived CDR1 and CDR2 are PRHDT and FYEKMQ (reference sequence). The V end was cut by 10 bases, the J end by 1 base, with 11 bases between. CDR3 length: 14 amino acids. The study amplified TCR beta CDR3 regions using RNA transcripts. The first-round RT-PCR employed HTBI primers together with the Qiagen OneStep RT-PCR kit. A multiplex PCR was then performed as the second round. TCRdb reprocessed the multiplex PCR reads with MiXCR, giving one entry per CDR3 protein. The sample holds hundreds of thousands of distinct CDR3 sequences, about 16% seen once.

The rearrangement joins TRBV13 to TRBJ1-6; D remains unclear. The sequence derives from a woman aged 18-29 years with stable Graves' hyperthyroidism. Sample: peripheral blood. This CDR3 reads CATSSGSYNSPLHF. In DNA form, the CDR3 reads TGTGCCACCTCATCGGGGTCCTATAATTCACCCCTCCACTTT.